This T cell receptor (beta chain) was sequenced in a study of human T cells and chemical hapten exposure. The length of the CDR3 is 15 residues. The V and J ends lost 4 bases and 4 bases, in that order; junction bases with no gene match: 3. Per germline, CDR1 SNHLY and CDR2 FYNNEI. Time point reported: patch test 2, 6 weeks after DPC sensitization. Treatment denoted: therapeutic diphenylcyclopropenone sensitization with weekly scalp DPC. TCRdb fed the RACE reads into MiXCR, producing one record per CDR3 protein. The sample has approximately 85,000 distinct CDR3 sequences, around 9.6% seen once. The chain couples TRBV2 to TRBJ2-1; TRBD2 matches 11 bases. The receptor was derived from a woman younger than 45 with alopecia areata. Some clones in this sample may be carry-over from other donors' samples. Sequenced here: whole blood, sampled in connection with sensitization to the hapten diphenylcyclopropenone (DPC). Here the CDR3 DNA reads TGTGCCAGCAGTGCGCCTAGCGGGGGGTACAATGAGCAGTTCTTC. Protein product: CASSAPSGGYNEQFF.